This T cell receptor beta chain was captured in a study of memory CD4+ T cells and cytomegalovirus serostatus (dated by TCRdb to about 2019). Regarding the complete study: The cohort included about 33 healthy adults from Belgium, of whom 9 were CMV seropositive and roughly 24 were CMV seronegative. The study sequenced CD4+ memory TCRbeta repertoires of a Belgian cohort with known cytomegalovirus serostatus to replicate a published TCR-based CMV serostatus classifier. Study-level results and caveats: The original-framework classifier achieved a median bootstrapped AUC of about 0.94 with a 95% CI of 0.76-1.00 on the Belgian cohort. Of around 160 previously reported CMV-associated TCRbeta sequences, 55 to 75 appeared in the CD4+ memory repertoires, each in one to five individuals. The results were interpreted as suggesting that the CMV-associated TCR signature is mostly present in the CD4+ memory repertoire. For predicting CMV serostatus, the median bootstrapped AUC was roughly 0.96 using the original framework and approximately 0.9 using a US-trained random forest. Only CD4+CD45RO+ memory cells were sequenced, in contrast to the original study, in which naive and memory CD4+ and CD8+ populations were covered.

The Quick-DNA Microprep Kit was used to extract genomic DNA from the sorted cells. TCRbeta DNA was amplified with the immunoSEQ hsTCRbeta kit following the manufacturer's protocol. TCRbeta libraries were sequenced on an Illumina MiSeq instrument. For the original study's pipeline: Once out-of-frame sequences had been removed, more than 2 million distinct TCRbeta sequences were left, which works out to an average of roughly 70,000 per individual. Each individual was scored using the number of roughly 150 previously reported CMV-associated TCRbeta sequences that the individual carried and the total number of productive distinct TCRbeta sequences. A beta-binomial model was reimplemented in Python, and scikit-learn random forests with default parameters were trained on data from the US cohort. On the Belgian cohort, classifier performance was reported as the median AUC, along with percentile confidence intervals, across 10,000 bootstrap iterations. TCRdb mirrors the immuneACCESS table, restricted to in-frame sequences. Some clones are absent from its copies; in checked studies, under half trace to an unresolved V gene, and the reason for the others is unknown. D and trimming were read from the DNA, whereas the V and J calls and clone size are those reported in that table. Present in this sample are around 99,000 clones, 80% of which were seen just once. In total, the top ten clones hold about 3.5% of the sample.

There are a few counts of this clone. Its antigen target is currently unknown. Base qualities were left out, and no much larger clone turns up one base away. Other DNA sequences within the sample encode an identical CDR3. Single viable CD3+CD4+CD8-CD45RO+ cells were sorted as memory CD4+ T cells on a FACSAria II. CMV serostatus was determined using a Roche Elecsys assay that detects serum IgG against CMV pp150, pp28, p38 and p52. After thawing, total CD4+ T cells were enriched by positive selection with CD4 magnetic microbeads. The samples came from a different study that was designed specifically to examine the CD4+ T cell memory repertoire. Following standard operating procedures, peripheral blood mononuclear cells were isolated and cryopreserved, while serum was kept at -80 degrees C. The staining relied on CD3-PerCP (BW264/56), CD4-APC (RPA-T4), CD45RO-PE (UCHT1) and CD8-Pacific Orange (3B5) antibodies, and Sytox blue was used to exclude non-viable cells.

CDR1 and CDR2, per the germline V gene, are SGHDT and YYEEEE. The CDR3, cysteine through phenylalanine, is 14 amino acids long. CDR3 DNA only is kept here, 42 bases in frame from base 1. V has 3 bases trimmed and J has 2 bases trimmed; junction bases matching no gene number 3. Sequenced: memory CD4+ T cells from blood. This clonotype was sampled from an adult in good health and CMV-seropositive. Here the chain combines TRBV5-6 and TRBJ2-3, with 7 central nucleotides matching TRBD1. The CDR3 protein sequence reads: CASSSTGDTDTQYF. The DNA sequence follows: TGTGCCAGCAGCTCTACAGGGGACACAGATACGCAGTATTTT. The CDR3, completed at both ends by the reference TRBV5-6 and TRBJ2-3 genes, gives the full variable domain DAGVTQSPTHLIKTRGQQVTLRCSPKSGHDTVSWYQQALGQGPQFIFQYYEEEERQRGNFPDRFSGHQFPNYSSELNVNALLLGDSALYLCASSSTGDTDTQYFGPGTRLTVL.